A selection of T cell receptor beta chains follows, all from one sample in a study of beta chain features in type 1 diabetes. This table comes from immunoSEQ multiplex PCR, and its TCRdb copy is limited to in-frame clones, with some not included. The data hold some 240,000 clones, with 9.5% to 13% observed a single time. Sequencing used central memory CD4+ T cells from blood. The receptors stem from a man between 18 and 29 years old in good health. Each CDR3 is given without its conserved first and last residue.

CDR3 protein,CDR3 length,V gene
SVRQSLSYEQY,11,TRBV29-1
ASSQDTGNIQY,11,TRBV4-1
ASSERTGGYEQY,12,TRBV6-1
ASSPNPGTLDTEAF,14,TRBV18
ATETGAYNEQF,11,TRBV15
ASSLEANTGELF,12,TRBV5-1
ASSSGRQGPNQPQH,14,TRBV7-9
ATLPGRTFSNEQF,13,TRBV27
ASSTIGGTTYEQY,13,TRBV7-2
ATLPTSTNNEQF,12,TRBV10-3
ASSLSWGGEKLF,12,TRBV27
ASSPEAGGVYNEQF,14,TRBV4-2
SVGQAQSYNEQF,12,TRBV29-1
ASSQDQGTVRK,11,TRBV4-2
ASSSYAVETQY,11,TRBV5-5
ASSPGQGAEKLF,12,TRBV7-2
ASTHREATDTQY,12,TRBV5-4
ASSLGGVGGELF,12,TRBV5-4
ASLAYSKGSTEAF,13,TRBV25-1
SVGRARDYGYT,11,TRBV29-1
ASSLSADEQF,10,TRBV21-1
ASSGTSGMTDTQY,13,TRBV18
ASSFGTSHTGELF,13,TRBV7-9
SVEEAGQEQY,10,TRBV29-1
ASRRSGGITYNEQF,14,TRBV5-1
AWSPGTEPYEQY,12,TRBV30
ASSFLEGLAADTQY,14,TRBV7-2
ASSQGDKNTEAF,12,TRBV4-3
ASSPADRGNTIY,12,TRBV9
SVSDPAREKLF,11,TRBV29-1
AWGLGNTDTQY,11,TRBV30
ATSRDWTASNEKLF,14,TRBV15
AWSVGGRAADTQY,13,TRBV30
ASSGDRNQPQH,11,TRBV30
ASSPTNLGYT,10,TRBV9
ASSNQGVETQY,11,TRBV14
ASSFGTTHTGELF,13,TRBV4-2
AWSALRGSEPQH,12,TRBV30
ASSVEAAGGYEQY,13,TRBV9
SVGVVGLLYEQY,12,TRBV29-1
AISESRETEAF,11,TRBV10-3
ASSSDRWLY,9,TRBV28
ASSWTTVYQETQY,13,TRBV28
AWSGSVGNTIY,11,TRBV30
AISDPGGKGAWNEQF,15,TRBV10-3
ASIIRGRGETQY,12,TRBV5-8
ASRGRDRVNQPQH,13,TRBV19
ASSPLSLRQETQY,13,TRBV18
ASSFGGSQETQY,12,TRBV7-7
ASSRLDPGELF,11,TRBV9
ASSEGKGETQY,11,TRBV2
ATGARANYGYT,11,TRBV30
ASSFGGQETQY,11,TRBV7-6
ASSLLQEHAEAF,12,TRBV5-8
ASSQGLAGGYEQY,13,TRBV4-2
ATSRLAAGPLDEQF,14,TRBV15
ASRSVGGRRLEQY,13,TRBV5-6
AGTGGYGYT,9,TRBV30
AISGIMTSTYEQY,13,TRBV10-3
AISESIGAPEETQY,14,TRBV10-3